This is a list of T cell receptor beta chains from one sample in a study of blood T cell repertoires in COVID-19. TCRdb keeps only in-frame clones here, not all; method: immunoSEQ multiplex PCR. The sample carries around 81,000 clones, approximately 86% recorded once. The sample taken for sequencing was peripheral blood. Receptor source: a man aged 45-60 years with acute or convalescent COVID-19. CDR3s include the opening cysteine and the closing phenylalanine or tryptophan. Fields, in order: clone size, J gene, V gene, D gene, CDR3 DNA, CDR3 protein. D genes are given only for firm matches. Size is omitted from some rows. Given values are once, few, many or a class for expanded clones.

>-|TRBJ1-1|TRBV10-3|TRBD1
TGTGCCATCAGCCCGACAGGGGTTAACACTGAAGCTTTCTTT
CAISPTGVNTEAFF
>-|TRBJ1-2|TRBV3-1/TRBV3-2|-
TGTGCCAGCAGCCAAAGGGGGGGGCGCAACTATGGCTACACCTTC
CASSQRGGRNYGYTF
>-|TRBJ1-3|TRBV29-1|TRBD1
TGCAGCGTGGGACAGGACATCTCTGGAAACACCATATATTTT
CSVGQDISGNTIYF
>-|TRBJ1-5|TRBV9|TRBD1
TGTGCCAGCAGCAAGGGACAGGGAGGTCAGCCCCAGCATTTT
CASSKGQGGQPQHF
>-|TRBJ1-5|TRBV4-3|TRBD1
TGCGCCAGCAGCCAAGACCGACAGGGATTTCAGCCCCAGCATTTT
CASSQDRQGFQPQHF
>-|TRBJ1-6|TRBV10-3|TRBD1
TGTGCCATCAGAGACAGGGATATAAGTAATTCACCCCTCCACTTT
CAIRDRDISNSPLHF
>-|TRBJ1-6|TRBV9|-
TGTGCCAGCAGCTCCAGCTCCTATAATTCACCCCTCCACTTT
CASSSSSYNSPLHF
>-|TRBJ1-1|TRBV19|-
TGTGCCAGTAGTATCTCAGGGGCATCAAGGACTGAAGCTTTCTTT
CASSISGASRTEAFF
>-|TRBJ2-7|TRBV5-4|TRBD2
TGTGCCAGCAGCCCGGGACTAGCGGGGGCGGCCTACGAGCAGTACTTC
CASSPGLAGAAYEQYF
>-|TRBJ2-1|TRBV3-1/TRBV3-2|TRBD2
TGTGCCAGCAGCCAAGTCGGCGGGAGCTCCTACAATGAGCAGTTCTTC
CASSQVGGSSYNEQFF
>-|TRBJ2-6|TRBV28|-
TGTGCCAGCAGTCGTACTGGGGCCAACGTCCTGACTTTC
CASSRTGANVLTF
>-|TRBJ1-1|TRBV18|-
TGTGCCAGCTCACCCCAGGGCAGGGCTGAAGCTTTCTTT
CASSPQGRAEAFF
>once|TRBJ1-5|TRBV29-1|-
TGCAGCGTGGCATTTGAAGATCAGCCCCAGCATTTT
CSVAFEDQPQHF
>-|TRBJ2-7|TRBV19|TRBD2
TGTGCCAGTTCGACTAGCGGCTACGAGCAGTACTTC
CASSTSGYEQYF
>-|TRBJ2-7|TRBV5-5|TRBD1
TGTGCCAGCAGAGTCGGGACAGGGGTCTACGAGCAGTACTTC
CASRVGTGVYEQYF
>few|TRBJ1-2|TRBV12-3/TRBV12-4|TRBD1
TGTGCCACCGGGCAGGGGGCGCGATTCTTC
CATGQGARFF
>-|TRBJ1-2|TRBV6-5|-
TGTGCCAGCAGTTCACAGGGTTCAGAATCCTATGGCTACACCTTC
CASSSQGSESYGYTF
>-|TRBJ1-6|TRBV6-5|-
TGTGCCAGCAATCAGGATTCACCCCTCCACTTT
CASNQDSPLHF
>once|TRBJ1-2|TRBV7-2|-
TGTGCCAGCAGCTTAGGTCCGACAGTCCGCTATGGCTACACCTTC
CASSLGPTVRYGYTF
>-|TRBJ2-2|TRBV7-3|-
TGTGCCAGCAGCACGGACAGCAACACCGGGGAGCTGTTTTTT
CASSTDSNTGELFF
>once|TRBJ1-2|TRBV18|-
TGTGCCAGCTCTGCGACAGCCAATAACTATGGCTACACCTTC
CASSATANNYGYTF
>-|TRBJ2-1|TRBV25-1|TRBD2
TGTGCCAGCAGTGTAGCGGGTCCCTACAATGAGCAGTTCTTC
CASSVAGPYNEQFF
>-|TRBJ2-7|TRBV25-1|-
TGTGCCAGCAGTACGTCAGGAGGAACCTACGAGCAGTACTTC
CASSTSGGTYEQYF
>-|TRBJ2-7|TRBV28|-
TGTGCCAGCATCGCAGGGTTCTCCTACGAGCAGTACTTC
CASIAGFSYEQYF
>-|TRBJ2-5|TRBV7-2|TRBD1
TGTGCCAGCAGCTTAAAACCCGGGACAGGAATAGTCACCCAGTACTTC
CASSLKPGTGIVTQYF
>-|TRBJ2-1|TRBV19|TRBD2
TGTGCCAGTAGTAAGGGTCTAGCGGGTAATGAGCAGTTCTTC
CASSKGLAGNEQFF
>-|TRBJ1-6|TRBV6-5|-
TGTGCCAGCAGTTACTCGACCAGGGGTGATTCACCCCTCCACTTT
CASSYSTRGDSPLHF
>-|TRBJ2-1|TRBV3-1/TRBV3-2|TRBD2
TGTGCCAGCAGCCAGACTAGCGGGAGAAATGAGCAGTTCTTC
CASSQTSGRNEQFF
>-|TRBJ2-5|TRBV19|TRBD1
TGTGCCAGTAGACAGGGGGCTGAGGAGACCCAGTACTTC
CASRQGAEETQYF
>-|TRBJ2-7|TRBV28|-
TGTGCCACTTTGGGATTCGACAGTACCTACGAGCAGTACTTC
CATLGFDSTYEQYF
>-|TRBJ2-5|TRBV19|TRBD1
TGTGCCAGTATGCGGACAGGGCTACAAGAGACCCAGTACTTC
CASMRTGLQETQYF
>-|TRBJ2-7|TRBV24-1|TRBD2
TGTGCCACCGCGGCAGCGGGAGTATACGAGCAGTACTTC
CATAAAGVYEQYF
>-|TRBJ2-7|TRBV10-3|-
TGTGCCATCAGTGAAGGGACAAGGGACTACGAGCAGTACTTC
CAISEGTRDYEQYF
>-|TRBJ1-6|TRBV30|-
TGTGCCTGGAGTGTTGACAGTAATAATTCACCCCTCCACTTT
CAWSVDSNNSPLHF
>-|TRBJ2-1|TRBV6-5|TRBD2
TGTGCCAGCAGCTCAGCGGGGGGGCCGGAGAATGAGCAGTTCTTC
CASSSAGGPENEQFF
>-|TRBJ2-1|TRBV5-1|TRBD2
TGCGCCAGCAGCTTGGGGGGACTAGCGGGAGTCGGGTTTAATGAGCAGTTCTTC
CASSLGGLAGVGFNEQFF
>once|TRBJ2-3|TRBV2|-
TGTGCCAGCAGTCAACACGGAGCGTTAGGCACAGATACGCAGTATTTT
CASSQHGALGTDTQYF
>-|TRBJ2-1|TRBV9|TRBD2
TGTGCCAGCAGCCCCACCGGGACTAACTACAATGAGCAGTTCTTC
CASSPTGTNYNEQFF
>-|TRBJ2-7|TRBV10-2|TRBD2
TGCGCCAGCAGTGGGGCCTCTAGCGGGAGGCTAGCTTCTATCACCTACGAGCAGTACTTC
CASSGASSGRLASITYEQYF
>few|TRBJ1-2|TRBV11-2|-
TGTGCCAGCAGCCCCATGGGCGCCTATGGCTACACCTTC
CASSPMGAYGYTF
>once|TRBJ2-1|TRBV24-1|-
TGTGCCACCCACACAGAGAACAATGAGCAGTTCTTC
CATHTENNEQFF
>-|TRBJ2-3|TRBV4-1|TRBD2
TGCGCCAGCAGCCAAGGTGGGAGCGGGGGCGGAGATACGCAGTATTTT
CASSQGGSGGGDTQYF
>-|TRBJ1-1|TRBV25-1|TRBD1
TGTGCCAGCAGTTTTGGCTTTACAGGGGGAGCTTTCTTT
CASSFGFTGGAFF
>-|TRBJ1-1|TRBV7-6|TRBD1
TGTGGGTCCGGGGACAGTGAAGCTTTCTTT
CGSGDSEAFF
>once|TRBJ2-7|TRBV10-2|-
TGCGCCAGCAGCGCTGGACAGAACTACGAGCAGTACTTC
CASSAGQNYEQYF
>-|TRBJ2-2|TRBV11-3|TRBD2
TGTGCCAGCAGCCCACTAGCGGGGATTCACACCGGGGAGCTGTTTTTT
CASSPLAGIHTGELFF
>-|TRBJ2-5|TRBV5-1|TRBD1
TGCGCCAGCAGCTCAGGGACAGGGGAAGAGACCCAGTACTTC
CASSSGTGEETQYF
>-|TRBJ1-4|TRBV28|TRBD1
TGTGCCAGCAGTTTACGGGACAGCGGTCGGATAAATGAAAAACTGTTTTTT
CASSLRDSGRINEKLFF
>-|TRBJ1-4|TRBV3-1/TRBV3-2|-
TGTGCCAGCAGCCAAGCCGAGTCTGCAACTAATGAAAAACTGTTTTTT
CASSQAESATNEKLFF
>few|TRBJ2-1|TRBV28|-
TGTGCCAGCAGTTTCCGAGCCGTAAGGGGTGAGCAGTTCTTC
CASSFRAVRGEQFF
>-|TRBJ1-1|TRBV2|-
TGTGCCAGCAGTAGTCGGGTGTTGTACACTGAAGCTTTCTTT
CASSSRVLYTEAFF
>-|TRBJ1-6|TRBV5-1|TRBD1
TGCGCCAGCAGCTCCCCGCCGGGACAGGTGAATTCACCCCTCCACTTT
CASSSPPGQVNSPLHF
>-|TRBJ1-4|TRBV6-1|-
TGTGCCAGCAGTGAAAACAGACATAATGAAAAACTGTTTTTT
CASSENRHNEKLFF
>once|TRBJ1-2|TRBV11-2|-
TGTGCCAGCACACAGACAGTAACTAACTATGGCTACACCTTC
CASTQTVTNYGYTF